This entry lists 30 T cell receptor beta chains sequenced from one sample in a study of blood T cell repertoires in COVID-19. Sequencing was performed with immunoSEQ multiplex PCR; in TCRdb, only in-frame clones are kept and a portion is missing. The sample consists of about 110,000 clones, 65% to 80% of them appearing once. Input material: peripheral blood. Source of these receptors: a woman between 40 and 55 years old with acute or convalescent COVID-19.

The V and J genes are TRBV10-3 and TRBJ2-7; maybe TRBD1 (6 bases). CDR3 length equals 13 residues. The germline V gene encodes CDR1 ENHRY and CDR2 SYGVKD. V dropped 2 bases and J dropped 7 bases, with 12 bases sitting between them. CDR3: CAISERDNTEQYF. For the CDR3, the DNA is TGTGCCATCAGTGAGCGGGACAATACAGAGCAGTACTTC.

This clone has more than one count but fewer than ten. The V and J genes are TRBV5-8 and TRBJ2-6; 7 bases map to TRBD2. This CDR3 region has 17 residues. Germline CDR1 reads SGHTS; CDR2 reads YDEGEE. V was pared by 4 bases and J by 4 bases, with 11 bases of the junction left unmatched. For the CDR3, the DNA is TGTGCCAGCAGCCCGACGTGGGGGAGGGCCGGGGCCAACGTCCTGACTTTC. This encodes CASSPTWGRAGANVLTF. The complete variable domain, with remaining parts taken from reference TRBV5-8 and TRBJ2-6, reads EAGVTQSPTHLIKTRGQQATLRCSPISGHTSVYWYQQALGLGLQFLLWYDEGEERNRGNFPPRFSGRQFPNYSSELNVNALELEDSALYLCASSPTWGRAGANVLTFGAGSRLTVL.

This clone has just a few counts. The sample has other DNA sequences that encode this CDR3 too. The chain combines TRBV5-1 with TRBJ2-7; possibly TRBD1 for D (6 bases). This CDR3 is built from 13 residues. Germline values: CDR1 SGHRS, CDR2 YFSETQ. Trimming took 4 bases from V and 2 from J, leaving 10 bases between them. Here the CDR3 DNA reads TGCGCCAGCAGCCCACAGGGAACCTACGAGCAGTACTTC. This gives the protein CASSPQGTYEQYF.

The V gene is TRBV7-9, the J gene TRBJ1-2, with a tentative D call TRBD1 (6 bases). CDR1 is SEHNR and CDR2 is FQNEAQ in the germline V gene (reference sequence). The CDR3 covers 17 residues. The V end was cut by 5 bases, the J end by 3 bases, with 22 bases between. Written as DNA, the CDR3 is TGTGCCAGCAGCCGGTACCCAAGCGAAAACAGGGACTATGGCTACACCTTC. Amino acids: CASSRYPSENRDYGYTF.

This chain uses TRBV9 with TRBJ1-2, with D possibly TRBD1 on 6 matching bases. Trimming took 8 bases from V and 2 from J, leaving 13 bases between them. Germline CDR1 is SGDLS and CDR2 is YYNGEE. CDR3 length: 13 amino acids. Written as DNA, the CDR3 is TGTGCCAGGGTCCTACAGGGAAACTATGGCTACACCTTC. It yields the protein CARVLQGNYGYTF.

The chain uses TRBV7-9 and TRBJ1-4; 8 bases are shared with TRBD1. Germline values: CDR1 SEHNR, CDR2 FQNEAQ (reference sequence). This CDR3 has 16 amino acids. V shed 3 bases, J shed 8 bases, and the junction held 11 bases outside the gene matches. The CDR3 nucleotides are TGTGCCAGCAGCTTTTCCCGACAGGGGTCTATAGAAAAACTGTTTTTT. Its protein is CASSFSRQGSIEKLFF.

On this clone itself: In the same sample, other DNA sequences code for this CDR3. This chain uses TRBV3-1 (or the pseudogene TRBV3-2) with TRBJ2-5; no firm D call. V lost 3 bases and J 4 bases, leaving 3 bases between the germline ends. Germline CDR1 is LGHDT and CDR2 is YNNKEL (reference sequence). The CDR3 contains 11 residues. CDR3 residues: CASSHRETQYF. DNA of the CDR3: TGTGCCAGCAGCCATAGAGAGACCCAGTACTTC.

The chain has TRBV28 and TRBJ2-5; 9 bases are shared with TRBD1. The CDR3 has 15 residues. Germline V gene data show CDR1 as MDHEN and CDR2 as SYDVKM. V lost 5 bases and J lost 4; bases outside the gene matches: 8. The CDR3 loop is CASSPGTGFPETQYF. CDR3 sequence (DNA): TGTGCCAGCAGTCCCGGGACAGGGTTCCCAGAGACCCAGTACTTC.

This clone was seen a few times. The chain links TRBV5-1 to TRBJ1-6, with D possibly matching TRBD1 (5 bases). With 4 bases removed from V and 2 bases from J, the gap between germline ends came to 16 bases. Germline CDR1 and CDR2: SGHRS and YFSETQ. The CDR3 runs 17 residues. The CDR3 loop reads CASSRGTGDPYNSPLHF. The DNA of the CDR3 is TGCGCCAGCAGCCGAGGAACGGGGGACCCCTATAATTCACCCCTCCACTTT. The whole variable domain, filled in from reference TRBV5-1 and TRBJ1-6, reads KAGVTQTPRYLIKTRGQQVTLSCSPISGHRSVSWYQQTPGQGLQFLFEYFSETQRNKGNFPGRFSGRQFSNSRSEMNVSTLELGDSALYLCASSRGTGDPYNSPLHFGNGTRLTVT.

The chain combines TRBV12-3 or TRBV12-4 with TRBJ2-7; D not resolved. Trimming removed 5 bases from V and 7 bases from J, with 12 bases in between. The CDR3 extends over 12 amino acids. DNA of the CDR3: TGTGCCAGCAGTCCGGCCTTCGGGGAGCAGTACTTC. This sequence encodes CASSPAFGEQYF.

The chain has TRBV30 and TRBJ1-5; 7 nucleotides agree with TRBD1. The length of the CDR3 is 14 residues. The V segment lost 3 bases and the J segment 6 bases; nucleotides outside the gene matches: 8. Germline V gene lookup returns CDR1 GTSNPN and CDR2 SVGIG (reference sequence). CDR3 in DNA: TGTGCCTGGAGCCCCCCAGGGGGGCCTCAGCCCCAGCATTTT. This encodes CAWSPPGGPQPQHF.

This chain connects TRBV11-2 to TRBJ2-3; D is perhaps TRBD2 (6 bases). V lost 1 base to trimming and J lost 2 bases, with 13 bases between them. Germline CDR1 SGHAT, CDR2 FQNNGV. The CDR3 has 16 amino acids. In nucleotides, the CDR3 is TGTGCCAGCAGCTTAGGTTGGGGGGTTGTCACAGATACGCAGTATTTT. Translation gives CASSLGWGVVTDTQYF.

This rearrangement joins TRBV4-1 to TRBJ2-1, with a possible D match to TRBD2 (7 bases). In germline, CDR1 is MGHRA, CDR2 YSYEKL. The CDR3 has 16 residues. The ends were cut back, 1 base at V and 8 bases at J, with 18 bases in the middle. The CDR3 here is CASSQVEGGPWDEQFF. CDR3 DNA: TGCGCCAGCAGCCAAGTTGAGGGGGGGCCTTGGGATGAGCAGTTCTTC.

This sequence joins TRBV12-3 or TRBV12-4 and TRBJ2-3, with no clear D. This CDR3 is 13 amino acids long. Trimming took 0 bases from V and 2 from J, leaving 3 bases between them. CDR3 sequence reads: CASSLAFTDTQYF. CDR3 coding DNA: TGTGCCAGCAGTTTAGCCTTCACAGATACGCAGTATTTT.

CDR3 sequence reads: CASSQDGVGTYGYTF. The CDR3 DNA sequence: TGCGCCAGCAGCCAAGACGGGGTGGGCACTTATGGCTACACCTTC. The chain couples TRBV4-1 to TRBJ1-2; D unresolved. This CDR3 comprises 15 residues. V was cut by 0 bases and J by 5 bases, with 13 bases left in between. Germline CDR1 MGHRA, CDR2 YSYEKL.

The J gene is TRBJ1-5, the V gene TRBV28; 10 bases line up with TRBD1. The ends lost 2 bases at V and 6 bases at J; junction bases unmatched: 4. CDR3 length equals 15 residues. Germline CDR1 MDHEN, CDR2 SYDVKM. The CDR3 loop is CASSLDRGPSQPQHF. The CDR3, as DNA: TGTGCCAGCAGTTTAGACAGGGGGCCTAGTCAGCCCCAGCATTTT.

This clone was counted a few times. V gene TRBV11-2 combines with J gene TRBJ1-6; tentatively, D is TRBD1 (5 bases). Germline CDR1 is SGHAT and CDR2 is FQNNGV. The CDR3 spans 16 residues. The germline V and J ends were trimmed by 1 base and 6 bases, with 13 bases remaining between them. The CDR3 DNA is TGTGCCAGCAGCTTAGGGGGCTGGTTGGGTAATTCACCCCTCCACTTT. Translating gives CASSLGGWLGNSPLHF.

The chain couples TRBV30 to TRBJ1-4; the match to TRBD1 covers 7 bases. The V gene's germline CDR1 is GTSNPN and CDR2 SVGIG (reference sequence). The CDR3 runs to 13 residues. V lost 4 bases to trimming and J lost 7 bases; unmatched junction nucleotides: 6. This chain's CDR3 is CAWTFGTVEKLFF. The CDR3 DNA reads TGTGCCTGGACGTTTGGGACAGTTGAAAAACTGTTTTTT.

J is TRBJ2-5 and V is TRBV5-4, with TRBD2 matching 11 bases. V shed 4 bases, J shed 6 bases, and the junction held 11 bases outside the gene matches. This CDR3 has 16 amino acids. Germline CDR1 reads SGHNT; CDR2 reads YYREEE (reference sequence). The CDR3 DNA reads as TGTGCCAGCAGCCTGATTCTAGCGGGGGGCAAGCAGACCCAGTACTTC. Residues: CASSLILAGGKQTQYF. Variable domain in full (rest from reference TRBV5-4 and TRBJ2-5): ETGVTQSPTHLIKTRGQQVTLRCSSQSGHNTVSWYQQALGQGPQFIFQYYREEENGRGNFPPRFSGLQFPNYSSELNVNALELDDSALYLCASSLILAGGKQTQYFGPGTRLLVL.

V and J are TRBV5-1 and TRBJ2-7; 7 bases agree with TRBD1. From germline, CDR1 is SGHRS and CDR2 YFSETQ. The CDR3 runs 13 residues. Trimming removed 4 bases from V and 6 bases from J; junction bases left unmatched: 7. This chain's CDR3 is CASSIAGTVEQYF. The CDR3 nucleotides read TGCGCCAGCAGCATCGCCGGGACAGTCGAGCAGTACTTC.

Only a few counts were recorded for this clone. The chain couples TRBV21-1 to TRBJ1-2; the table assigns TRBD1, which was not confirmed against the DNA. TRBV21-1 is described as a pseudogene. The CDR3 extends over 18 amino acids. The CDR3 protein is CASSTPTDEQGRGYGYTF. As DNA, the CDR3 is TGTGCCAGCAGCACCCCGACTGACGAGCAGGGAAGGGGCTATGGCTACACCTTC.

This sequence joins TRBV2 and TRBJ2-7, with D tentatively TRBD1 (5 bases). The ends were cut back, 5 bases at V and 3 bases at J, with 11 bases in the middle. Germline CDR1 is SNHLY and CDR2 is FYNNEI. The CDR3 spans 13 residues. CDR3: CASSRQDNYEQYF. DNA for the CDR3: TGTGCCAGCAGTCGCCAGGACAACTACGAGCAGTACTTC.

This chain joins TRBV18 and TRBJ1-2; TRBD1 aligns across 12 bases. The V and J ends lost 3 bases and 6 bases, in that order; junction bases with no gene match: 11. Per the germline V gene, CDR1 is KGHSH and CDR2 is LQKENI. The CDR3 has 17 amino acids. In DNA, the CDR3 is TGTGCCAGCTCACCGCTGGGGACAGGGGGCTTTGCGGATGGCTACACCTTC. It codes for CASSPLGTGGFADGYTF.

J is TRBJ1-3 and V is TRBV4-3; D not certain. CDR1 is LGHNA and CDR2 is YSLEER in the germline V gene. Trimming removed 0 bases from V and 0 bases from J, with 9 bases in between. The CDR3 has 16 amino acids. The CDR3 nucleotides read TGCGCCAGCAGCCAAGATTACGCCAGCTCTGGAAACACCATATATTTT. It yields the protein CASSQDYASSGNTIYF.

This rearrangement joins TRBV30 to TRBJ1-2, with a tentative D call TRBD1 (6 bases). The V end was cut by 6 bases, the J end by 5 bases, with 16 bases between. Germline V CDR1 and CDR2: GTSNPN, SVGIG (reference sequence). CDR3 length: 13 residues. This CDR3 reads CACPRGLAYGYTF. The DNA for the CDR3 is TGTGCCTGCCCCAGGGGCTTGGCATATGGCTACACCTTC.

The chain has TRBV9 and TRBJ1-1, with 9 bases identical to TRBD1. This CDR3 contains 13 residues. Germline V gene sequence: CDR1 SGDLS, CDR2 YYNGEE. V gave up 5 bases and J gave up 11 bases; unmatched junction bases: 10. DNA of the CDR3: TGTGCCAGCAGTGAAGGGACAGGGCCCTCGGCTTTCTTT. Translated: CASSEGTGPSAFF.

The chain joins TRBV4-3 to TRBJ1-2; TRBD1 is a possible D gene (5 bases). CDR3 length: 14 residues. The ends were cut back, 1 base at V and 10 bases at J, with 16 bases in the middle. CDR1 is LGHNA and CDR2 is YSLEER in the germline V gene. In nucleotides, the CDR3 is TGCGCCAGCAGCCAAGGGGGCGGGGCGGGGATCTACACCTTC. It specifies CASSQGGGAGIYTF.

V usage is TRBV5-1 and J usage is TRBJ2-7; D may be TRBD2 (8 bases). The V end was cut by 6 bases, the J end by 6 bases, with 25 bases between. Germline V gives CDR1 SGHRS, CDR2 YFSETQ. The CDR3 spans 16 residues. The CDR3 loop reads CASTHRGSGEGREQYF. The CDR3 bases are TGCGCCAGCACCCACAGGGGTAGCGGGGAAGGTCGCGAGCAGTACTTC.

The chain is built from TRBV24-1 and TRBJ2-3; 9 bases map to TRBD1. The V segment lost 10 bases and the J segment 6 bases; nucleotides outside the gene matches: 19. Looked up from germline, CDR1 is KGHDR and CDR2 is SFDVKD. CDR3 length: 17 amino acids. The CDR3 bases are TGTGCCACACCCCGGGGCATAACCGGGACAGGGACGGATACGCAGTATTTT. Encoded protein: CATPRGITGTGTDTQYF.

V usage is TRBV5-6 and J usage is TRBJ1-3, with 7 bases lining up with TRBD1. The CDR3 is made up of 19 amino acids. V shed 0 bases and J 0 bases; nucleotides not matched to a gene: 12. Looked up from germline, CDR1 is SGHDT and CDR2 is YYEEEE. The CDR3 sequence is CASSLVRWDSYPSGNTIYF. The CDR3 DNA reads as TGTGCCAGCAGCTTGGTGCGTTGGGACAGCTACCCCTCTGGAAACACCATATATTTT.